The present T cell receptor (beta chain) was sequenced within a study of blood T cell repertoires in COVID-19. Study-wide background: COVID-19 samples from acute and convalescent phases originated in the United States, Italy and Spain. Nucleic acid was either cDNA or gDNA, and it came from T cells, B-cell-depleted T cells, or PBMCs.

Methods used by the authors: Counts of nucleated cells, estimated from reference gene primer amplification, were obtained. The table came from immunoSEQ multiplex PCR; TCRdb's copy has only in-frame clones and leaves some out. V and J calls and clone size are those listed in that table; D and trimming were worked out from the DNA. Of about 180,000 clones listed, 80% to 90% are singletons. This sequence was found in a man aged 50 or older with active or convalescent COVID-19. The sequenced sample was peripheral blood.

The DNA of the CDR3 is TGTGCCAGCAGAGTTAGCAATCCCGGGGAGCTGTTTTTT. Amino acids: CASRVSNPGELFF. This chain uses TRBV2 with TRBJ2-2, with unresolved D. Germline V lookup: CDR1 SNHLY, CDR2 FYNNEI. V was shortened by 6 bases and J by 6 bases, with 11 bases between the two germline ends. This CDR3 contains 13 residues.